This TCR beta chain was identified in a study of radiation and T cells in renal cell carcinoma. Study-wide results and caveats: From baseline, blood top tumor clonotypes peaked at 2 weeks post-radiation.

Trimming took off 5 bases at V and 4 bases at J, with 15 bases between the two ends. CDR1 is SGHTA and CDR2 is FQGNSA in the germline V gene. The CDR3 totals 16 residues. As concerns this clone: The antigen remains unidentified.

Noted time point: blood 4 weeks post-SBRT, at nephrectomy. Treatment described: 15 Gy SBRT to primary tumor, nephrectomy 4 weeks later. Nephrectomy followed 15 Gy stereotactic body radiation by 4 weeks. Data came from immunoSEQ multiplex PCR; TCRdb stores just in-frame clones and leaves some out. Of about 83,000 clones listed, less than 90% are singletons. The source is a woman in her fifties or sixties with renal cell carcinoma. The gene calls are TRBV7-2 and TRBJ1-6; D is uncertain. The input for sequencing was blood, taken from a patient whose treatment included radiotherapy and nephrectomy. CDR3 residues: CASSLGSHFYNSPLHF. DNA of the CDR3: TGTGCCAGCAGCCTCGGGTCTCACTTTTATAATTCACCCCTCCACTTT.